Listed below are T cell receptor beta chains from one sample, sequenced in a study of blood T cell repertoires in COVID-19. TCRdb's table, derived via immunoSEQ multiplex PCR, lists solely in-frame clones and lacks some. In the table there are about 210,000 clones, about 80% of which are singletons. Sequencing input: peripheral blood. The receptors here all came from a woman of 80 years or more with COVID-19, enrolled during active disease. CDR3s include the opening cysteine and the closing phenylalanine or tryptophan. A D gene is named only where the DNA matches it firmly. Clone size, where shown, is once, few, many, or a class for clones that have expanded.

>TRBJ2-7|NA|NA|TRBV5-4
CASSFTPSGEQYF
TGTGCCAGCAGCTTCACGCCGAGTGGCGAGCAGTACTTC
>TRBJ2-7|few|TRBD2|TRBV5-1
CASSISGEGYEQYF
TGCGCCAGCAGCATTAGCGGGGAGGGGTACGAGCAGTACTTC
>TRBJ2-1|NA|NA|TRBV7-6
CASSGWDTLRGNEQFF
TGTGCCAGCAGCGGGTGGGACACCCTGCGCGGCAATGAGCAGTTCTTC
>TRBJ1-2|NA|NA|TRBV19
CASSIGGPGWAGYTF
TGTGCCAGTAGTATAGGAGGACCAGGGTGGGCTGGCTACACCTTC
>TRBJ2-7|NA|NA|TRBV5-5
CASSFDQDVYF
TGTGCCAGCAGCTTCGATCAGGATGTGTACTTC
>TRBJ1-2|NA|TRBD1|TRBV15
CATSKPTGGTYGYTF
TGTGCCACCAGCAAGCCGACAGGGGGCACCTATGGCTACACCTTC
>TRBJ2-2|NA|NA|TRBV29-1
CSAGVGAAGELFF
TGCAGCGCGGGGGTGGGCGCCGCCGGGGAGCTGTTTTTT
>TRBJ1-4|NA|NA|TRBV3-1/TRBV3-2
CASSQATYEKLFF
TGTGCCAGCAGCCAAGCTACCTATGAAAAACTGTTTTTT
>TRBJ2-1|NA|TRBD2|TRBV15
CATSRDRTSGRITVEQFF
TGTGCCACCAGCAGAGACCGGACTAGCGGGAGGATAACCGTGGAGCAGTTCTTC
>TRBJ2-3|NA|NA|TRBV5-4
CASSLDVAGTRDTQYF
TGTGCCAGCAGCTTGGATGTTGCGGGGACCAGAGATACGCAGTATTTT
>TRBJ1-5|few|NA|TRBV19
CASQGSYQPQHF
TGTGCCAGCCAGGGTTCTTATCAGCCCCAGCATTTT
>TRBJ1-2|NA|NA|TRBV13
CASSLVGGAYGYTF
TGTGCCAGCAGCTTGGTTGGGGGGGCGTATGGCTACACCTTC
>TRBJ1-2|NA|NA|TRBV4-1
CASSQGPANYGYTF
TGCGCCAGCAGCCAAGGCCCAGCGAACTATGGCTACACCTTC
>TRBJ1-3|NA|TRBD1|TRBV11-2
CASSLLWTGAGNTIYF
TGTGCCAGCAGCCTCCTTTGGACAGGGGCTGGAAACACCATATATTTT
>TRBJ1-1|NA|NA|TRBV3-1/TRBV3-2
CASSPFGSTEAFF
TGTGCCAGCAGTCCCTTCGGTAGCACTGAAGCTTTCTTT
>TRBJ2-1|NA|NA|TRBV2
CASELAVAGEQFF
TGTGCCAGCGAACTAGCTGTAGCCGGTGAGCAGTTCTTC
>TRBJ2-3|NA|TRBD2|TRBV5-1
CASSLGGLAGTDTQYF
TGCGCCAGCAGCTTGGGGGGACTAGCGGGCACAGATACGCAGTATTTT
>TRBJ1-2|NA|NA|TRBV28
CASTPPGVRVYGYTF
TGTGCCAGCACTCCCCCAGGGGTACGAGTCTATGGCTACACCTTC
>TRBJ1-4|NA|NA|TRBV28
CASSGQYEKLFF
TGTGCCAGCAGTGGACAGTATGAAAAACTGTTTTTT
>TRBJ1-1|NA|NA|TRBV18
CASSRGGTEAFF
TGTGCCAGCTCAAGGGGGGGTACTGAAGCTTTCTTT
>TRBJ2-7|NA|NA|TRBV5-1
CASSADNADYEQYF
TGCGCCAGCAGCGCGGACAACGCCGACTACGAGCAGTACTTC
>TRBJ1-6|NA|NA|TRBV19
CASSSSEGTPLHF
TGTGCCAGTAGTAGTTCTGAGGGTACACCCCTCCACTTT
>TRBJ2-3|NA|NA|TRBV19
CASTLSKRRGDTQYF
TGTGCCAGTACCCTATCGAAGCGTAGGGGAGATACGCAGTATTTT
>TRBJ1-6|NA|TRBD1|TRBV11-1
CASSLWRDSYSPLHF
TGTGCCAGCAGCTTATGGCGGGACAGCTATTCACCCCTCCACTTT
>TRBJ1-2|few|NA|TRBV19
CASSTQNNYGYTF
TGTGCCAGTAGTACCCAGAACAACTATGGCTACACCTTC
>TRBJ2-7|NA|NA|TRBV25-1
CASSGPRDFGSYEQYF
TGTGCCAGCAGTGGCCCCCGGGACTTCGGCTCCTACGAGCAGTACTTC
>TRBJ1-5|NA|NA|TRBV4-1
CASSPDGVNQPQHF
TGCGCCAGCAGCCCCGATGGAGTGAATCAGCCCCAGCATTTT
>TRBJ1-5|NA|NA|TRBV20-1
CSASRTDNQPQHF
TGCAGTGCTAGTCGGACTGACAATCAGCCCCAGCATTTT
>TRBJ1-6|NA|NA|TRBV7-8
CASSFVNSPLHF
TGTGCCAGCAGCTTCGTAAATTCACCCCTCCACTTT
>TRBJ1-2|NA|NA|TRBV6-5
CASTQGAYYGYTF
TGTGCCAGCACCCAAGGGGCCTACTATGGCTACACCTTC
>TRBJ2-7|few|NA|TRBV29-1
CSGLWEQYF
TGCAGCGGACTATGGGAGCAGTACTTC
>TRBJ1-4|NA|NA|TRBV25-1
CASSVRGRGNEKLFF
TGTGCCAGCAGTGTCAGGGGAAGAGGTAATGAAAAACTGTTTTTT
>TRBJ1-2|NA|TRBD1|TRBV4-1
CASSQGGQGAGGYTF
TGCGCCAGCAGCCAAGGGGGACAGGGGGCGGGTGGCTACACCTTC
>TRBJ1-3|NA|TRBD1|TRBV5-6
CASSSRQGGNTIYF
TGTGCCAGCAGCTCTCGACAGGGCGGAAACACCATATATTTT
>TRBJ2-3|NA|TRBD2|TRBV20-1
CSASGLAGADTQYF
TGCAGTGCTAGTGGGTTAGCGGGAGCAGATACGCAGTATTTT
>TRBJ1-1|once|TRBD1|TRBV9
CASSADRGLYSEAFF
TGTGCCAGCAGCGCCGACAGGGGGCTTTACTCTGAAGCTTTCTTT
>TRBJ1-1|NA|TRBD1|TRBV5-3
CARSLGGTASRTEAFF
TGTGCCAGAAGCTTGGGCGGGACAGCCTCGCGTACTGAAGCTTTCTTT
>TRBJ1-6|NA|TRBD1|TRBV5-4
CASSLGQGSYNSPLHF
TGTGCCAGCAGCTTGGGACAGGGTTCTTATAATTCACCCCTCCACTTT
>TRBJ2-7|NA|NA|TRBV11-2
CASTPQVLNSYEQYF
TGTGCCAGCACCCCTCAGGTACTCAACTCCTACGAGCAGTACTTC
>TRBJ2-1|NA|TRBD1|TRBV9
CASSATTGGEQFF
TGTGCCAGCAGCGCAACGACAGGGGGTGAGCAGTTCTTC
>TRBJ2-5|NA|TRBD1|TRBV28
CASSPGQLSETQYF
TGTGCCAGCAGCCCGGGACAGTTATCAGAGACCCAGTACTTC
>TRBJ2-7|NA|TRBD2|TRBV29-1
CSAASGSYEQYF
TGCAGCGCGGCTAGCGGATCCTACGAGCAGTACTTC
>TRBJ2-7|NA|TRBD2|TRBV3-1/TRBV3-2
CASSGTSAGYEQYF
TGTGCCAGCAGCGGGACTAGCGCGGGCTACGAGCAGTACTTC
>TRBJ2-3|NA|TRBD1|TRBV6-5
CASSTQGASTDTQYF
TGTGCCAGCAGTACACAGGGGGCGAGCACAGATACGCAGTATTTT
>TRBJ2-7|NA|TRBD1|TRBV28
CASSAPGQGDF
TGTGCCAGCAGTGCCCCGGGACAGGGGGACTTC
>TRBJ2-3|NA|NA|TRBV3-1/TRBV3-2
CASSQEGLTQYF
TGTGCCAGCAGCCAAGAGGGACTGACGCAGTATTTT
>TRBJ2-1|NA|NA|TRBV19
CASSMSRDNEQFF
TGTGCCAGTAGTATGTCCAGGGACAATGAGCAGTTCTTC
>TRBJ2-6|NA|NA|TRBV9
CASSVATGGAGANVLTF
TGTGCCAGCAGCGTAGCTACGGGGGGCGCTGGGGCCAACGTCCTGACTTTC
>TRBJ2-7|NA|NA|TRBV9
CASSASQGQGSYEQYF
TGTGCCAGCAGCGCCTCACAGGGCCAAGGCTCCTACGAGCAGTACTTC
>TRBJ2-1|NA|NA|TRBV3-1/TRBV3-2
CASSQVAPNEQFF
TGTGCCAGCAGCCAGGTGGCCCCGAATGAGCAGTTCTTC
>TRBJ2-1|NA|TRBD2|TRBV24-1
CATSDPRGGSYNEQFF
TGTGCCACCAGTGATCCACGGGGGGGATCATACAATGAGCAGTTCTTC
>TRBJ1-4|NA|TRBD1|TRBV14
CASSQDRDRNEKLFF
TGTGCCAGCAGCCAAGATCGGGACAGGAATGAAAAACTGTTTTTT
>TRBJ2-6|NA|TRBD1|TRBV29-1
CSVGQGAAGANVLTF
TGCAGCGTGGGACAGGGGGCTGCTGGGGCCAACGTCCTGACTTTC